This T cell receptor beta chain derives from a study of T-cell reconstitution after alpha-beta-depleted transplantation in children (dated by TCRdb to about 2016). Regarding the research as a whole: The study quantitatively tracked T-cell immune reconstitution after TCRalphabeta/CD19-depleted allogeneic hematopoietic cell transplantation in children using TCR repertoire profiling.

The germline V gene supplies CDR1 SQVTM and CDR2 ANQGSEA. The CDR3 spans 13 residues, from the cysteine through the phenylalanine. Kept here is only the CDR3 DNA, which spans 39 bases and is read in frame from base 1. The V end gives up 0 bases and the J end 7 bases, leaving 4 bases in the junction not matched to a gene. Libraries were made using PCR. These reads were obtained on an Illumina HiSeq 2500. Molecular barcoding was employed in the preparation of TCR libraries, with unique molecular identifiers being used to normalize TCRbeta repertoire quantification. Clones were called with MiXCR by TCRdb after fastp trimmed the public reads at Q25, and only in-frame beta chains were retained. CDR3 protein sequences are deduplicated, and each keeps its most common genes and DNA. This sample lists some 220,000 distinct CDR3 sequences; roughly 9% were detected once. The biggest ten clones account for about 6.2% of the sample.

Worth noting for this clonotype: Its antigen remains unidentified. A much larger clone lies one base from this, so it may be a read error.

This sequence originates from a human donor who donated a stem cell graft to a child with acute lymphoblastic leukemia. The V gene is TRBV29-1 and the J gene is TRBJ1-1; the central 8 bases match TRBD1. Sequences were derived from PBMCs from the stem cell graft donor, sampled from the stem cell graft. The nucleotides read TGCAGCGTTGAAGATCCAGGGGGCCGTGAAGCTTTCTTT. This encodes CSVEDPGGREAFF.